These 27 T cell receptor beta chains came from one sample sequenced in a study of molecular identifiers for immune sequencing clone quantification. TCRdb itself ran the PCR reads through MiXCR, one entry per CDR3 protein. The sample has some 100,000 distinct CDR3 sequences, roughly a third seen once. The sequencing input was naive CD8+ T cells from blood, with Jurkat cell RNA spiked in. Subset reported: FACS-sorted CD8+CD4-CCR7+CD45RA+ naive T cells. These receptors came from a human donor in good health. Some libraries in this study had Jurkat cell RNA spiked in.

Notes on this clonotype: One base away lies a much larger clone, so this may be a sequencing read error. This rearrangement joins TRBV21-1 to TRBJ2-4; whether TRBD2, the table's D call, matches the DNA was not checked. TRBV21-1 is a recognized pseudogene. The CDR3 is 17 amino acids. CDR3 DNA sequence: TGTGCCAAAACGGGACTAGCGGGAGAGGGGGCCAAAAACATTCAGTGCTTC. Translation: CAKTGLAGEGAKNIQCF.

This clonotype appeared many times. The chain couples TRBV12-3 or TRBV12-4 to TRBJ2-1; D may be TRBD1 (6 bases). The CDR3 contains 11 residues. The V and J ends lost 5 bases and 15 bases respectively, with 14 bases between them. CDR3 region: CASSQGTWRFF. Here the CDR3 DNA reads TGTGCCAGCAGTCAGGGGACCTGGCGGTTCTTC.

The rearrangement joins TRBV12-3 or TRBV12-4 to TRBJ1-1, with 7 bases fitting TRBD1. The CDR3 is 13 residues long. V lost 5 bases and J lost 4; bases outside the gene matches: 4. The CDR3 sequence: CASSRGGITEAFF. DNA for the CDR3: TGTGCCAGCAGTCGAGGGGGCATCACTGAAGCTTTCTTT.

In regard to this clonotype: A much larger clonotype is one base distant, so this may be a read error. This chain connects TRBV7-9 to TRBJ2-7; D is unclear. The CDR3 covers 14 residues. Germline assignment: CDR1 SEHNR and CDR2 FQNEAQ (reference sequence). CDR3 in amino acids: CASSLGSDPQQTRF. The CDR3 DNA is TGTGCCAGCAGCTTAGGGTCAGACCCCCAACAAACTCGATTC.

About this clonotype: A much larger clone sits a single nucleotide away, making a read error possible. The CDR3 region has the DNA TGCGCCAGCAGCCCCTCTAGCGGCCAAGAGCCCCAGTACTTC. Translation: CASSPSSGQEPQYF. The genes are TRBV4-3 and TRBJ2-5, with 7 bases that match TRBD2. Per the germline V gene, CDR1 is LGHNA and CDR2 is YSLEER. The CDR3 extends over 14 amino acids.

The chain has TRBV19 and TRBJ1-5, with TRBD1 matching over 7 bases. From germline, CDR1 is LNHDA and CDR2 SQIVND (reference sequence). Unmatched junction bases numbered 9, after V lost 4 bases and J lost 3 bases. The CDR3 has 16 residues. CDR3 amino acids: CASSNTGTGANQPQHF. The DNA for the CDR3 is TGTGCCAGTAGTAATACAGGAACAGGGGCCAATCAGCCCCAGCATTTT. Looking up the rest from reference TRBV19 and TRBJ1-5 gives the full variable domain: DGGITQSPKYLFRKEGQNVTLSCEQNLNHDAMYWYRQDPGQGLRLIYYSQIVNDFQKGDIAEGYSVSREKKESFPLTVTSAQKNPTAFYLCASSNTGTGANQPQHFGDGTRLSIL.

In the case of this clonotype: This may be a read error, as it is one base from a much larger clone. The chain couples TRBV7-9 to TRBJ1-1; D gene unclear. Germline lookup yields CDR1 SEHNR and CDR2 FQNEAQ (reference sequence). The CDR3 extends over 13 amino acids. Here the CDR3 DNA reads TGTGCCAGCAGGCGGCCTGAGAGAACTGAAGCTATCTTT. The encoded protein is CASRRPERTEAIF.

This clonotype was seen a handful of times. The chain couples TRBV4-2 to TRBJ1-5; D gene uncertain. The CDR3 is 17 amino acids. Germline CDR1 LGHNA, CDR2 YNFKEQ. The ends were cut back, 0 bases at V and 3 bases at J, with 15 bases in the middle. This CDR3 reads CASSQDIGDPANQPQHF. CDR3 sequence (DNA): TGTGCCAGCAGCCAAGATATTGGCGACCCGGCCAATCAGCCCCAGCATTTT.

V gene TRBV5-6 combines with J gene TRBJ1-5; 10 nucleotides line up with TRBD1. This CDR3 is built from 14 residues. Germline V gives CDR1 SGHDT, CDR2 YYEEEE. Unmatched junction bases numbered 4, after V lost 4 bases and J lost 6 bases. DNA for the CDR3: TGTGCCAGCAGCCCCGGGACAGGGGTTCAGCCCCAGCATTTT. Its translation is CASSPGTGVQPQHF.

As concerns this clonotype: This could be a read error, since a much larger clone is one nucleotide away. This rearrangement joins TRBV28 to TRBJ1-5, with a possible D match to TRBD1 (6 bases). CDR1 and CDR2 from the germline V gene are MDHEN and SYDVKM. The CDR3 is 16 amino acids. The CDR3 loop reads CSSSLWAGVSNQPQHF. CDR3 nucleotides: TGTTCCAGCAGTTTATGGGCAGGGGTTAGCAATCAGCCCCAGCATTTT.

This clonotype occurred many times. This rearrangement joins TRBV28 to TRBJ2-3; TRBD2 matches at 12 bases. V was pared by 8 bases and J by 8 bases, with 5 bases of the junction left unmatched. This CDR3 is 13 amino acids long. Germline V gene lookup returns CDR1 MDHEN and CDR2 SYDVKM. CDR3 protein: CASLLAGGGTQYF. In DNA, the CDR3 is TGTGCCAGCCTCCTAGCGGGAGGGGGTACGCAGTATTTT.

Regarding this clonotype: Possible read error: a much larger clone is one base away. This chain uses TRBV7-9 with TRBJ2-3, with D possibly matching TRBD1 (6 bases). V lost 6 bases and J lost 4, with 11 bases in between. CDR1 SEHNR and CDR2 FQNEAQ come from the germline V gene (reference sequence). This CDR3 has 13 residues. CDR3 nucleotide sequence: TGTGCCAGCAGAGCCGCAGGGGCAGATACGCAGTATTTT. Encoded protein: CASRAAGADTQYF.

This clonotype was seen at least ten times. This rearrangement joins TRBV28 to TRBJ2-4; tentative D call: TRBD1 (5 bases). The ends were cut back, 3 bases at V and 5 bases at J, with 8 bases in the middle. This CDR3 comprises 13 residues. Germline V gene lookup returns CDR1 MDHEN and CDR2 SYDVKM. CDR3 nucleotides: TGTGCCAGCAGTTTCTTGGGGCAAAACATTCAGTACTTC. Amino acid sequence: CASSFLGQNIQYF.

This clonotype has at least ten counts. The chain couples TRBV7-8 to TRBJ2-7; possibly TRBD1 for D (6 bases). V shed 0 bases and J shed 7 bases, with 16 bases lying between them. This CDR3 is built from 15 residues. The germline V gene encodes CDR1 SGHVS and CDR2 FQNEAQ. The CDR3, as DNA: TGTGCCAGCAGCTTAGCCGGGACATCCTCGAGGGAGCAGTACTTC. It encodes CASSLAGTSSREQYF.

This clonotype was recorded a few times. The chain couples TRBV6-1 to TRBJ2-7; no firm D call. The V and J ends lost 4 bases and 3 bases respectively, with 16 bases between them. CDR3 length equals 15 residues. Germline V gene data show CDR1 as MNHNS and CDR2 as SASEGT. Written as DNA, the CDR3 is TGTGCCAGCAGTGCTAGGGTGACTCTAAACTACGAGCAGTACTTC. Its translation: CASSARVTLNYEQYF.

The genes are TRBV4-3 and TRBJ2-3, with 7 bases aligning to TRBD2. The CDR3 has 15 residues. Trimming removed 1 base from V and 2 bases from J; junction bases left unmatched: 3. The germline CDR1 and CDR2 sequences are LGHNA and YSLEER. As DNA, the CDR3 is TGCGCCAGCAGCCAAGGGGGGGGACTCACAGATACGCAGTATTTT. Residues: CASSQGGGLTDTQYF.

This clonotype has ten or more counts. The genes are TRBV28 and TRBJ1-2, with a tentative D call TRBD1 (5 bases). Germline V lookup: CDR1 MDHEN, CDR2 SYDVKM. Trimming took off 5 bases at V and 2 bases at J, with 18 bases between the two ends. The CDR3 has 16 residues. The CDR3 DNA reads as TGTGCCAGCAGTACGTCAGGGCACCGGAACAACTATGGCTACACCTTC. As protein: CASSTSGHRNNYGYTF.

This clonotype was detected a few times. The rearrangement links TRBV7-6 to TRBJ2-6, with a possible D match to TRBD1 (5 bases). Trimming stripped 6 bases from V and 4 bases from J, with 25 bases between. Germline lookup yields CDR1 SGHVS and CDR2 FNYEAQ. The CDR3 sequence is 19 residues long. The CDR3 is CASRPLGRVGFEGANVLTF. The CDR3 DNA is TGTGCCAGCAGACCTTTGGGCAGGGTTGGGTTTGAGGGGGCCAACGTCCTGACTTTC.

This clonotype turned up a few times. The V and J genes are TRBV29-1 and TRBJ2-1; D call uncertain. The ends were cut back, 6 bases at V and 0 bases at J, with 9 bases in the middle. Germline V lookup: CDR1 SQVTM, CDR2 ANQGSEA. This CDR3 has 13 amino acids. The CDR3 DNA sequence: TGCAGCGTCGTAACGGTCTCCTACAATGAGCAGTTCTTC. As protein: CSVVTVSYNEQFF.

A remark on this clonotype: The conserved phenylalanine or tryptophan normally closing the CDR3 is absent here, so this likely arose from a read error. The V call is TRBV20-1, the J call TRBJ1-6; the match to TRBD1 covers 8 bases. The CDR3 length is 13 residues. J gave up 10 bases and V 4 bases, and 6 bases lay outside the gene matches. Germline-derived CDR1 and CDR2 are DFQATT and SNEGSKA (reference sequence). The CDR3 loop is CSAKGQGGSPLHI. DNA for the CDR3: TGCAGTGCTAAAGGACAGGGTGGATCACCCCTCCACATT.

V usage is TRBV7-3 and J usage is TRBJ2-3; 13 nucleotides agree with TRBD2. There are 16 residues in the CDR3. The germline CDR1 and CDR2 sequences are SGHTA and FQGTGA. V shed 5 bases and J 4 bases; nucleotides not matched to a gene: 6. The CDR3 spells CASSHGLAGVADTQYF. DNA for the CDR3: TGTGCCAGCAGCCATGGACTAGCGGGAGTAGCAGATACGCAGTATTTT.

This clonotype was detected a few times. This chain links TRBV28 with TRBJ1-2; D remains unclear. Trimming shortened V by 5 bases and J by 6 bases, and 16 bases separated the two germline ends. The length of the CDR3 is 14 residues. Germline CDR1 is MDHEN and CDR2 is SYDVKM. CDR3 protein: CASSPWNLGHGYTF. The CDR3 DNA reads TGTGCCAGCAGTCCATGGAATCTTGGGCATGGCTACACCTTC.

With respect to this clonotype: Just one base apart from a much larger clone, this may be a read error. The chain joins TRBV4-1 to TRBJ1-5; D unresolved. From germline, CDR1 is MGHRA and CDR2 YSYEKL. Between the trimmed V and J ends, which lost 1 base and 0 bases, there was a span of 7 bases. The CDR3 runs to 15 residues. This CDR3 reads CASSQGTASNQPQHF. The CDR3 coding sequence is TGCGCCAGCAGCCAAGGTACTGCTAGCAATCAGCCCCAGCATTTT.

Notes on this clonotype: Mismatch with germline at one junction end may stem from a read error. The chain has TRBV7-9 and TRBJ2-3; D is undetermined. Germline CDR1 and CDR2: SEHNR and FQNEAQ (reference sequence). CDR3 length: 13 amino acids. DNA for the CDR3: TGTGCCAGCAGCTTAGGTACGCGAGATACGCTGTATTTT. Encoded protein: CASSLGTRDTLYF.

With regard to this clonotype: A much larger clone differs by one base, so this may be a read error. The chain couples TRBV20-1 to TRBJ2-7; 7 nucleotides match TRBD1. Germline V lookup: CDR1 DFQATT, CDR2 SNEGSKA (reference sequence). The CDR3 is 14 amino acids. The CDR3 loop is CRANGQVRSYEQYF. CDR3 bases: TGCAGAGCTAACGGACAGGTCAGGTCCTACGAGCAGTACTTC.

This clonotype was detected only a few times. This sequence joins TRBV20-1 and TRBJ2-2; TRBD2 matches 10 bases. Germline CDR1 DFQATT, CDR2 SNEGSKA (reference sequence). The V segment lost 3 bases and the J segment 7 bases; nucleotides outside the gene matches: 11. This CDR3 has 16 residues. CDR3 DNA: TGCAGTGCTAGTCCCCTAGCGGGAGTTGGTTACGGGGAGCTGTTTTTT. This encodes CSASPLAGVGYGELFF.

This clonotype has only a few counts. The J gene is TRBJ2-7, the V gene TRBV28; D perhaps matches TRBD1 (5 bases). The CDR3 is made up of 15 amino acids. CDR1 MDHEN and CDR2 SYDVKM come from the germline V gene. V lost 2 bases, J lost 2 bases, and 13 bases lay in between. The CDR3 nucleotides read TGTGCCAGCAGTTTAAGGGGTGGGATTGCCTACGAGCAGTACTTC. Amino acids: CASSLRGGIAYEQYF. Complete variable domain (other parts from reference TRBV28 and TRBJ2-7): DVKVTQSSRYLVKRTGEKVFLECVQDMDHENMFWYRQDPGLGLRLIYFSYDVKMKEKGDIPEGYSVSREKKERFSLILESASTNQTSMYLCASSLRGGIAYEQYFGPGTRLTVT.